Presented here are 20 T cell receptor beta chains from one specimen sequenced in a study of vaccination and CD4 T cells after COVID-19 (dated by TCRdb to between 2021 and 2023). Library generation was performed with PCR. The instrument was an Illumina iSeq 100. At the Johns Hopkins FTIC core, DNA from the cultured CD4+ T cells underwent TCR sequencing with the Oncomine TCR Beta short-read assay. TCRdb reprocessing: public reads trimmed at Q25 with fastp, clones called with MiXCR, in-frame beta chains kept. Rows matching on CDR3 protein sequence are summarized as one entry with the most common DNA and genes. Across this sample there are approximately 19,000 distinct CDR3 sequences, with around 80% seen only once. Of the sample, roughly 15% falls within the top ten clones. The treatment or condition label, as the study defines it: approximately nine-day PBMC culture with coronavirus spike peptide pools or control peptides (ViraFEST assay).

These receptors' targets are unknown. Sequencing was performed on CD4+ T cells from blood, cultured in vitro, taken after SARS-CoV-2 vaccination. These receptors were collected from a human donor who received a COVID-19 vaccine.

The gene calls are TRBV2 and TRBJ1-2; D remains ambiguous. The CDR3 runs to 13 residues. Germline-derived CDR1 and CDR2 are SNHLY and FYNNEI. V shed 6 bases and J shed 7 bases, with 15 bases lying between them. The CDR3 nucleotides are TGTGCCAGCAGGAGGACTGGTCTAAGTGGCTACACCTTC. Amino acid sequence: CASRRTGLSGYTF.

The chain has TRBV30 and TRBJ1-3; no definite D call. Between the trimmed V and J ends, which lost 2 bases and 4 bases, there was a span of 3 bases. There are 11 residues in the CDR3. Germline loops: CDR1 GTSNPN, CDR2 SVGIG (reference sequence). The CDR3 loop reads CAWSTGNTIYF. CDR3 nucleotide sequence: TGTGCCTGGAGTACAGGAAACACCATATATTTT.

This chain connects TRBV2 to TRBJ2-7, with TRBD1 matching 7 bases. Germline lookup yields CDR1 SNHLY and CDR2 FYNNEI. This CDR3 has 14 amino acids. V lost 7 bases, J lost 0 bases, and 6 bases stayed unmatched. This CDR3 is CASKIQGYSYEQYF. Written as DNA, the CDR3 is TGTGCCAGCAAGATACAGGGGTACTCCTACGAGCAGTACTTC. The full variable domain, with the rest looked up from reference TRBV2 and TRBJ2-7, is EPEVTQTPSHQVTQMGQEVILRCVPISNHLYFYWYRQILGQKVEFLVSFYNNEISEKSEIFDDQFSVERPDGSNFTLKIRSTKLEDSAMYFCASKIQGYSYEQYFGPGTRLTVT.

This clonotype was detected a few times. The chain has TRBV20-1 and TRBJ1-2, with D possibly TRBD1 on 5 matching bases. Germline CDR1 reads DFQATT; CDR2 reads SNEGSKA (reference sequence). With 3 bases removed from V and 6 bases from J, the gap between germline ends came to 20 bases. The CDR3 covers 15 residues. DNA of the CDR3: TGCAGTGCTAGTAGGTTTTCATCGGGGGAGGATGGCTACACCTTC. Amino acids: CSASRFSSGEDGYTF.

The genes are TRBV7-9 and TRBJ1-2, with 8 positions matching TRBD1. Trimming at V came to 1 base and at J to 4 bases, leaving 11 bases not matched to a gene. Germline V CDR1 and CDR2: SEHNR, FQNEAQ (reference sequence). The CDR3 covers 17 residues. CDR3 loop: CASSLGRRGQETYGYTF. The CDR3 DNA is TGTGCCAGCAGCTTAGGTCGTCGGGGACAGGAAACCTATGGCTACACCTTC.

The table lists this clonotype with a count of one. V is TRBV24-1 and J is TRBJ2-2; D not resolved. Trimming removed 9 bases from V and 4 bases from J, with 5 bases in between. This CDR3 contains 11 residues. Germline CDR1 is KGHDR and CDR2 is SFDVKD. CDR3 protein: CATSGTGELFF. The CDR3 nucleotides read TGTGCCACCTCGGGCACCGGGGAGCTGTTTTTT.

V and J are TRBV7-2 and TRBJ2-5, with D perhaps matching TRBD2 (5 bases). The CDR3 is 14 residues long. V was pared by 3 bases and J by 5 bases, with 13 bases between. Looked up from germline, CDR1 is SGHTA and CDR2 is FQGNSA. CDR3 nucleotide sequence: TGTGCCAGCAGCTTCCAGGACTTCAGCGAGACCCAGTACTTC. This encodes CASSFQDFSETQYF.

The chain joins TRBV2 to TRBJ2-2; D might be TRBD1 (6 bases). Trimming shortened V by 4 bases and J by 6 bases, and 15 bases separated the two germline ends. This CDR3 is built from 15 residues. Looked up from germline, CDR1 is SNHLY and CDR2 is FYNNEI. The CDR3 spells CASSVLSGEPGELFF. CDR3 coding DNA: TGTGCCAGCAGTGTTCTTTCAGGGGAGCCCGGGGAGCTGTTTTTT.

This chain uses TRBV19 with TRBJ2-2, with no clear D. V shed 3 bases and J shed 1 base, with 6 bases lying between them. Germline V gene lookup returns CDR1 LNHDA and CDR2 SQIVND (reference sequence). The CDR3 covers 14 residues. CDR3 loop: CASSMGRNTGELFF. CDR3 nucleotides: TGTGCCAGTAGTATGGGCAGGAACACCGGGGAGCTGTTTTTT.

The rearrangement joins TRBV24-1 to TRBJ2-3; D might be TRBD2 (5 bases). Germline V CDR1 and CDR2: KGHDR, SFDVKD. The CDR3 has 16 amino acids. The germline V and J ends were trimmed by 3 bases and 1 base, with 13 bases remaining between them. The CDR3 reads CATSDPSGSGTDTQYF. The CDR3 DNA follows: TGTGCCACCAGTGATCCGTCGGGGTCCGGCACAGATACGCAGTATTTT.

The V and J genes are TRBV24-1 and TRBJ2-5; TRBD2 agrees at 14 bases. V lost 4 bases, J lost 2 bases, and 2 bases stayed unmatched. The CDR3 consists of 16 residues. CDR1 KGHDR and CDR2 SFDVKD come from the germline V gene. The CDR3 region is CATSDGTSGGQETQYF. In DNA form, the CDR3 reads TGTGCCACCAGTGACGGGACTAGCGGGGGACAAGAGACCCAGTACTTC.

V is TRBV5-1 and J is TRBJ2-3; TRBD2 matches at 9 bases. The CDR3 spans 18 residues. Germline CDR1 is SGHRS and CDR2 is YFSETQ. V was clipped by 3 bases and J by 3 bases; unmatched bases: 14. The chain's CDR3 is CASSWGLGLAGLTDTQYF. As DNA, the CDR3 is TGCGCCAGCAGCTGGGGGCTGGGGCTAGCGGGGCTGACAGATACGCAGTATTTT. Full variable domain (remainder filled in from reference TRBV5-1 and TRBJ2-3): KAGVTQTPRYLIKTRGQQVTLSCSPISGHRSVSWYQQTPGQGLQFLFEYFSETQRNKGNFPGRFSGRQFSNSRSEMNVSTLELGDSALYLCASSWGLGLAGLTDTQYFGPGTRLTVL.

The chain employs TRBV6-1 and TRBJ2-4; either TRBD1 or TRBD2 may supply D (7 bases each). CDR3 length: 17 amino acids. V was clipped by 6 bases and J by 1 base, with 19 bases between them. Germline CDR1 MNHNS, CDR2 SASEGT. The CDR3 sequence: CASSSRGGQAAKNIQYF. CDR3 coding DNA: TGTGCCAGCAGCTCCAGGGGGGGCCAAGCGGCCAAAAACATTCAGTACTTC.

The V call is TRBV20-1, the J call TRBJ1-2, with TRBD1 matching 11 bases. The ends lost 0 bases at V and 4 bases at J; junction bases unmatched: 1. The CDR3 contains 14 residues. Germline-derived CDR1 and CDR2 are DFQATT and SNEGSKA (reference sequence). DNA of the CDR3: TGCAGTGCTAGAGAGGGACAGGGGGTCTATGGCTACACCTTC. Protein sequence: CSAREGQGVYGYTF.

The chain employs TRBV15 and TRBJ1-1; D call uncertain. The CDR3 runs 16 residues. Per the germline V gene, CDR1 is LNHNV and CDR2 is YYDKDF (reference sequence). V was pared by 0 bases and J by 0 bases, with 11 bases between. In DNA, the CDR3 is TGTGCCACCAGCAGAGATCTTGGCAGATTGAACACTGAAGCTTTCTTT. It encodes CATSRDLGRLNTEAFF.

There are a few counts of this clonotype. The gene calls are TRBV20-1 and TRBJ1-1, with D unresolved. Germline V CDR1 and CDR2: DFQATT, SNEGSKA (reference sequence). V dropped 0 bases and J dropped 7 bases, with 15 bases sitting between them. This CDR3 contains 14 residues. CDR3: CSARELFKIGEAFF. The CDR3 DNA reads TGCAGTGCTAGAGAACTCTTCAAGATTGGTGAAGCTTTCTTT.

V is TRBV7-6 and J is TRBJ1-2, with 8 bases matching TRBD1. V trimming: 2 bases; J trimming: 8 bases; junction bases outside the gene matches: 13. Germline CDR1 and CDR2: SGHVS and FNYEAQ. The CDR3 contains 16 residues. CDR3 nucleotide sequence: TGTGCCAGCAGCTTAATCCCCGTGACAGGGGCCGGGGGCTACACCTTC. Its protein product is CASSLIPVTGAGGYTF.

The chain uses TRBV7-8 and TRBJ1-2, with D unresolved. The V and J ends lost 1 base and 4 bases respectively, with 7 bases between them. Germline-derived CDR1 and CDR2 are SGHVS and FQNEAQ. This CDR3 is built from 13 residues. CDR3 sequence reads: CASSLEGGYGYTF. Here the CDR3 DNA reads TGTGCCAGCAGCTTAGAGGGCGGCTATGGCTACACCTTC.

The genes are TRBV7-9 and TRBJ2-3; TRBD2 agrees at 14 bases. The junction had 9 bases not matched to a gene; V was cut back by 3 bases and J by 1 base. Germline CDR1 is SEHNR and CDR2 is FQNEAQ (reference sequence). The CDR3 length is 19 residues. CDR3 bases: TGTGCCAGCAGCTTGGGGACTAGCGGGGGCCCCCGGGGCACAGATACGCAGTATTTT. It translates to CASSLGTSGGPRGTDTQYF.

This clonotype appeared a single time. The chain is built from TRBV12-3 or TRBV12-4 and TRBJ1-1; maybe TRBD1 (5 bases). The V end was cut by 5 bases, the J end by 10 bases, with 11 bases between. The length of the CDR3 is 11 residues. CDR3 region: CASSHVGLAFF. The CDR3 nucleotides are TGTGCCAGCAGTCACGTGGGGCTAGCTTTCTTT.